This TCR beta chain was found in a study of blood T cells in healthy people across ages. Looked up from germline, CDR1 is SGHRS and CDR2 is YFSETQ. The CDR3 is made up of 16 amino acids. V was pared by 0 bases and J by 3 bases, with 8 bases of the junction left unmatched. Alongside a J-beta primer mix, a sample-barcoded 5' primer served in a second PCR lasting roughly 6 to 12 cycles. TCRdb reanalysed the 5' RACE reads using MiXCR and keeps one entry per CDR3 protein. The table has around 990,000 distinct CDR3 sequences, more than 30% seen once. This receptor was identified in a man younger than 30 in good health. The chain joins TRBV5-1 to TRBJ1-2; 7 positions agree with TRBD1. The source material was blood. In DNA form, the CDR3 reads TGCGCCAGCAGCTTGGCCAGGGGGTCAGTTCACTATGGCTACACCTTC. It encodes CASSLARGSVHYGYTF.